The T cell receptor beta chain described here comes from a study of blood T cell repertoires in COVID-19. The germline V gene has CDR1 SGHTA and CDR2 FQGNSA. This CDR3 contains 17 residues. The junction had 6 bases not matched to a gene; V was cut back by 1 base and J by 2 bases. Sequencing was performed with immunoSEQ multiplex PCR; in TCRdb, only in-frame clones are kept and a portion is missing. The sample includes over 150,000 clones, around 82% seen only once; the top ten take over 0.55%. The sequenced sample was peripheral blood. This receptor was obtained from a man in his sixties with COVID-19, enrolled during active disease. V gene TRBV7-2 combines with J gene TRBJ2-5, with 11 bases lining up with TRBD2. CDR3: CASSLGLAGGIQETQYF. In DNA, the CDR3 is TGTGCCAGCAGCTTAGGTCTAGCGGGGGGTATACAAGAGACCCAGTACTTC.